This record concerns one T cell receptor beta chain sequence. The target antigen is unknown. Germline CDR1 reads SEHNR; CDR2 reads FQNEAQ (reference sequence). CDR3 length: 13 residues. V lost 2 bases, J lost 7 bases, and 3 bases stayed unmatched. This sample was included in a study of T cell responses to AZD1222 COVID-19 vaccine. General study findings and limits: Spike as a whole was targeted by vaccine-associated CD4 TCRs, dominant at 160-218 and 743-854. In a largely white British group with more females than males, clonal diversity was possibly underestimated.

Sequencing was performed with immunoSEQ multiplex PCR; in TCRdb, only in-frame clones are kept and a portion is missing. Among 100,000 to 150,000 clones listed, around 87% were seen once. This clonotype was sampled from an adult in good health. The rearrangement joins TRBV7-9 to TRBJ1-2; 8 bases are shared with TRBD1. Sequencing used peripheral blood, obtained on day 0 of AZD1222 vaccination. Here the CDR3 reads CASSLQGAVGYTF. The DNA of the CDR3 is TGTGCCAGCAGCTTACAGGGGGCTGTTGGCTACACCTTC.